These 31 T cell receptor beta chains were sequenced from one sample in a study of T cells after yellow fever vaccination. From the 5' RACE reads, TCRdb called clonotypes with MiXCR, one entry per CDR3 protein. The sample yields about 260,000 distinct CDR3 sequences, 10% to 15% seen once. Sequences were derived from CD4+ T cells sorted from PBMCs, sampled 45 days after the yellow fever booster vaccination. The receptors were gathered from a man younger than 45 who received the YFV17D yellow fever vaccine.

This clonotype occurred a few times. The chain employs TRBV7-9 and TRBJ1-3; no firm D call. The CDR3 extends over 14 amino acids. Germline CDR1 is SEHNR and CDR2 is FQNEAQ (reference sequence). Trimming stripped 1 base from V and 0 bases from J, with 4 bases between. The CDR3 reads CASSLGDSGNTIYF. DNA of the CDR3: TGTGCCAGCAGCTTAGGAGACTCTGGAAACACCATATATTTT.

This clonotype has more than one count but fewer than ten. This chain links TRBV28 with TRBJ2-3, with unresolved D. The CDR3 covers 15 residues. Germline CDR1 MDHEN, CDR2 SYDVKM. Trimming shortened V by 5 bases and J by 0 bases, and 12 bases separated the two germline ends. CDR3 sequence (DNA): TGTGCCAGCAGTCTTTTGGGTTCTAGCACAGATACGCAGTATTTT. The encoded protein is CASSLLGSSTDTQYF.

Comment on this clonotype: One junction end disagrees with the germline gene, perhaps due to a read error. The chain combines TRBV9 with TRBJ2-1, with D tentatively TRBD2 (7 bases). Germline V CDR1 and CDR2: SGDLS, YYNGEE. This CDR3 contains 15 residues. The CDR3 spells CVSNEIRGAGNEQFF. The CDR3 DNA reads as TGTGTCAGCAACGAGATTCGGGGGGCTGGCAATGAGCAGTTCTTC.

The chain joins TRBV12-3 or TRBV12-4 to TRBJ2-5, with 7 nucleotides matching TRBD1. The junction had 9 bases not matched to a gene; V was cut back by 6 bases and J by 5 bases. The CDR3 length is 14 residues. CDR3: CASRLTTGRETQYF. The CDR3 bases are TGTGCCAGCAGACTGACGACAGGGCGGGAGACCCAGTACTTC.

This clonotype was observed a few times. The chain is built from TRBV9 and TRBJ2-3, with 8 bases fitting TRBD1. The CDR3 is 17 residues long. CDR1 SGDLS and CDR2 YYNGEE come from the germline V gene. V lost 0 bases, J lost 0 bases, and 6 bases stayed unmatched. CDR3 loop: CASSVGRTGSSTDTQYF. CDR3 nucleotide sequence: TGTGCCAGCAGCGTAGGGAGGACAGGGTCCAGCACAGATACGCAGTATTTT.

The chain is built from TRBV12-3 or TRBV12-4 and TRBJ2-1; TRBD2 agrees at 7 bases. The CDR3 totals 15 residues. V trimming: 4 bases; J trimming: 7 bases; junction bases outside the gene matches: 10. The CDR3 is CASSSGRDYDNEQFF. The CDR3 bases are TGTGCCAGCAGTTCTGGCCGGGACTATGATAATGAGCAGTTCTTC.

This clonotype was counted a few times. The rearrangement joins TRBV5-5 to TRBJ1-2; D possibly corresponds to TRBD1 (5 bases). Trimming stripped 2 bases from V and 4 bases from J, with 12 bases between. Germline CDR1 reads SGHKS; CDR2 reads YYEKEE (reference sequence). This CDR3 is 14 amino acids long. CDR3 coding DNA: TGTGCCAGCAGCTTACCCAGGGAGGCCTATGGCTACACCTTC. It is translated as CASSLPREAYGYTF.

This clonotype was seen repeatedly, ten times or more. The CDR3 is CASSMAREQYF. The DNA for the CDR3 is TGTGCCAGCAGCATGGCAAGGGAGCAGTACTTC. The chain has TRBV2 and TRBJ2-7, with D unclear. The germline V and J ends were trimmed by 6 bases and 7 bases, with 10 bases remaining between them. The CDR3 runs 11 residues. The V gene's germline CDR1 is SNHLY and CDR2 FYNNEI.

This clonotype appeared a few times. CDR3: CSAREESRTSAYNEQFF. CDR3 DNA sequence: TGCAGTGCTAGAGAAGAGAGTCGGACTAGCGCCTACAATGAGCAGTTCTTC. The gene calls are TRBV20-1 and TRBJ2-1, with 9 bases identical to TRBD2. J gave up 2 bases and V 0 bases, and 8 bases lay outside the gene matches. CDR3 length: 17 residues. The germline V gene has CDR1 DFQATT and CDR2 SNEGSKA (reference sequence).

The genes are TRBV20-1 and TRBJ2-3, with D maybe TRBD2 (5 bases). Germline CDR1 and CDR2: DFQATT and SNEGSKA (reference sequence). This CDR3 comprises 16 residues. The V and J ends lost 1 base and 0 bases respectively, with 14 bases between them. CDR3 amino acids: CSARVLGRPSTDTQYF. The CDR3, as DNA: TGCAGTGCTAGAGTCTTGGGGAGACCTAGCACAGATACGCAGTATTTT.

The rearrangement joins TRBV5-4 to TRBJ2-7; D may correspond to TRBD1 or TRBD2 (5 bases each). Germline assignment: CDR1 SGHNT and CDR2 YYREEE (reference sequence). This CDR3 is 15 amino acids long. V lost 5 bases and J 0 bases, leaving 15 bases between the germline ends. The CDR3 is CASSPGTKSSYEQYF. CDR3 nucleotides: TGTGCCAGCAGTCCCGGGACCAAGAGCTCCTACGAGCAGTACTTC.

The CDR3 DNA reads TGCAGTGCTCCCGACAACCACGAGCAGTACTTC. Its protein product is CSAPDNHEQYF. The chain carries TRBV20-1 and TRBJ2-7; D gene unclear. CDR3 length: 11 residues. Germline V CDR1 and CDR2: DFQATT, SNEGSKA (reference sequence). The V and J ends lost 5 bases and 5 bases respectively, with 10 bases between them.

The CDR3 DNA is TGTGCCAGCAGTACTCGGCAGGGGAGGGAAAAACTGTTTTTT. Translated: CASSTRQGREKLFF. The chain carries TRBV12-3 or TRBV12-4 and TRBJ1-4; D perhaps matches TRBD1 (6 bases). The ends were cut back, 5 bases at V and 8 bases at J, with 15 bases in the middle. This CDR3 comprises 14 residues.

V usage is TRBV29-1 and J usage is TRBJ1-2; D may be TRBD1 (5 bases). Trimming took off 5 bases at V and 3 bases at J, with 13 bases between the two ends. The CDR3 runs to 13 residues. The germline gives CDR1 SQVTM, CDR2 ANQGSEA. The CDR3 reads CSVYGTGDYGYTF. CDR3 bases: TGCAGCGTTTACGGGACCGGTGACTATGGCTACACCTTC.

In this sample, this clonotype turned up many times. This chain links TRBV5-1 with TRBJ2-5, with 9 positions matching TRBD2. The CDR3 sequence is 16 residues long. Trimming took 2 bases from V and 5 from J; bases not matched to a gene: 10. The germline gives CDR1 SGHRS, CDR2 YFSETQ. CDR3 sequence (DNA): TGCGCCAGCAGCTTTCCTATAGCGGGAGATTTGGAGACCCAGTACTTC. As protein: CASSFPIAGDLETQYF.

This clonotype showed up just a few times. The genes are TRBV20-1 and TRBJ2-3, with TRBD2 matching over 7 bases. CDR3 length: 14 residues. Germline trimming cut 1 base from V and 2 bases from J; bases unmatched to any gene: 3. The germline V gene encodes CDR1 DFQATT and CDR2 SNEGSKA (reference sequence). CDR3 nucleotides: TGCAGTGCTAGAGTAGCGGGTTCCACAGATACGCAGTATTTT. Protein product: CSARVAGSTDTQYF.

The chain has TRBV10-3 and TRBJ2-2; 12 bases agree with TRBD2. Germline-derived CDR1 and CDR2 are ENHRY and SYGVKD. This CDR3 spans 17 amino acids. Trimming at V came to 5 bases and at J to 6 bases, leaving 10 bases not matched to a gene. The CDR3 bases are TGTGCCATCAGTCGACTAGCGGGAGAGGGGGATGCCGGGGAGCTGTTTTTT. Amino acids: CAISRLAGEGDAGELFF.

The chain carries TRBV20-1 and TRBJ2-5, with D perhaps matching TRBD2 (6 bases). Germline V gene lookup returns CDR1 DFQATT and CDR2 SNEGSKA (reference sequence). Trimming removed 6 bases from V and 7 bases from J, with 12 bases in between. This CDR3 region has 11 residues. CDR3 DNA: TGCAGTGCCCCCGGGAGCGTGACCCAGTACTTC. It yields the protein CSAPGSVTQYF.

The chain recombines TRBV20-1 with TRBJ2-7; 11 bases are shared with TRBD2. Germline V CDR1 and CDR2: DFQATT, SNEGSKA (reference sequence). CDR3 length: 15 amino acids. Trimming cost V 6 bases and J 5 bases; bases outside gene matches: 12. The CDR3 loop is CSAPKLAGAINEQYF. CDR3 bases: TGCAGTGCGCCGAAACTAGCGGGAGCGATCAACGAGCAGTACTTC.

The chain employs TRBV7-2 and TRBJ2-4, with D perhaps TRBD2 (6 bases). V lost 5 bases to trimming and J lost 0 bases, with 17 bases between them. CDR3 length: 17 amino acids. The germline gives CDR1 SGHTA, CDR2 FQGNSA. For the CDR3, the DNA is TGTGCCAGCAGCCGTAGTAGCGGATCACTAGCCAAAAACATTCAGTACTTC. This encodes CASSRSSGSLAKNIQYF.

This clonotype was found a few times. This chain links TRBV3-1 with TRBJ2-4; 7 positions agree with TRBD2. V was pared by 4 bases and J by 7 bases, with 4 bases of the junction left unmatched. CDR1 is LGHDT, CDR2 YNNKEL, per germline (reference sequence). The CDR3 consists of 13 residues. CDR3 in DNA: TGTGCCAGCAGCCGGGGGGGGGTGAACATTCAGTACTTC. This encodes CASSRGGVNIQYF.

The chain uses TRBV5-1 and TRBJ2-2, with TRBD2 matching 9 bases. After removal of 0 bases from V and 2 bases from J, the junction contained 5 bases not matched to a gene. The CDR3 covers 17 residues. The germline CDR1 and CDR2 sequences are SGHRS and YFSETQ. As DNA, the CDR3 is TGCGCCAGCAGCTTGGTCCTGACTAGCGGAAACACCGGGGAGCTGTTTTTT. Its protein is CASSLVLTSGNTGELFF.

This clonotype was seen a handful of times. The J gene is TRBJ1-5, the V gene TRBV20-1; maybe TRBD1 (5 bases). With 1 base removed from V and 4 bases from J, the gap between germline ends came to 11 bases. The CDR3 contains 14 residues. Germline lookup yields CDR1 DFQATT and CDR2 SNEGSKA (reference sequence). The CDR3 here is CSARGGTVNQPQHF. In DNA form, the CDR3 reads TGCAGTGCTAGAGGGGGGACCGTGAATCAGCCCCAGCATTTT.

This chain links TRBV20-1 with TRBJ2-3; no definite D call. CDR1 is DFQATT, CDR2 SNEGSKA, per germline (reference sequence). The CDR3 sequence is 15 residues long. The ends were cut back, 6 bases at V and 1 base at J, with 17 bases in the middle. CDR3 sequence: CSAPTTVPRTDTQYF. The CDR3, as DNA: TGCAGTGCACCCACTACAGTCCCTCGCACAGATACGCAGTATTTT.

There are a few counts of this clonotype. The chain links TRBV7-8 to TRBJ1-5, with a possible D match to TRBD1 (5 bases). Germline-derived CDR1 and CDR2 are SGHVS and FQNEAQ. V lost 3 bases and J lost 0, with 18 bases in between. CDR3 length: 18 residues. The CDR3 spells CASSFSGDRPASNQPQHF. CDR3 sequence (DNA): TGTGCCAGCAGCTTCTCGGGGGATAGGCCCGCTAGCAATCAGCCCCAGCATTTT.

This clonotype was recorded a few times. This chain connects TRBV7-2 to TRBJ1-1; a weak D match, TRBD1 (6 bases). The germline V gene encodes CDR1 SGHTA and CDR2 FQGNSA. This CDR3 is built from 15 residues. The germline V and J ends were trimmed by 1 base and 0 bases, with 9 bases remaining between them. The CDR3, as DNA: TGTGCCAGCAGCTTAGAACAGGGACTGAACACTGAAGCTTTCTTT. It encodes CASSLEQGLNTEAFF.

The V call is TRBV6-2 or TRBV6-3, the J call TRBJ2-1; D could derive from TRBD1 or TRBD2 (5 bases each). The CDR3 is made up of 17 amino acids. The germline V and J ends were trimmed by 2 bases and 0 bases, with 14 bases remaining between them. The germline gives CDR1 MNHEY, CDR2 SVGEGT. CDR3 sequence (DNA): TGTGCCAGCAGTTACACTGTCGGGGCAAGCTCCTACAATGAGCAGTTCTTC. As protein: CASSYTVGASSYNEQFF.

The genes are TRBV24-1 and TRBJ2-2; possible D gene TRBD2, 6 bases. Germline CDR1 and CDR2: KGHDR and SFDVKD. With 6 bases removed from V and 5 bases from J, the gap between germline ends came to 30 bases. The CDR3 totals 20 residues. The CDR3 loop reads CATSNGGFSGPFGRTGELFF. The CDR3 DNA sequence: TGTGCCACCAGTAACGGGGGTTTTAGCGGTCCCTTTGGACGAACCGGGGAGCTGTTTTTT.

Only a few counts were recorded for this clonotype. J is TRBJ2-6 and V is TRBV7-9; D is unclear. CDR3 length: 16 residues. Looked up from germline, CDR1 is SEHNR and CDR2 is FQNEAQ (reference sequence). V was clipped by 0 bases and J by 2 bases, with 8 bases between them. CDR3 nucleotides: TGTGCCAGCAGCTTAGCGGGAAGGGCTGGGGCCAACGTCCTGACTTTC. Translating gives CASSLAGRAGANVLTF.

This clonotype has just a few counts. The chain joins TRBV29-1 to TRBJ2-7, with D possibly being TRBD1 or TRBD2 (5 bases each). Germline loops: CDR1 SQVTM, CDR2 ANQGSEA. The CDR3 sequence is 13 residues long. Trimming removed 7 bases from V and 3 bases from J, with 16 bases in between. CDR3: CSAKPGPLYEQYF. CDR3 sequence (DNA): TGCAGCGCTAAACCGGGGCCCCTCTACGAGCAGTACTTC.

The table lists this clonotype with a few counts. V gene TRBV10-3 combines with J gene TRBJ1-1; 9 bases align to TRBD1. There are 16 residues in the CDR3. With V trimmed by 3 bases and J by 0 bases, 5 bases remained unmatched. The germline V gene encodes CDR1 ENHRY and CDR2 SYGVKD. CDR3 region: CAISDRTGAMNTEAFF. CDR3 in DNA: TGTGCCATCAGTGACCGGACAGGGGCCATGAACACTGAAGCTTTCTTT.